What follows are 8 T cell receptor beta chains derived from one specimen sequenced in a study of T cell responses to AZD1222 COVID-19 vaccine. Only in-frame clones appear in the TCRdb table, and some are missing; sequencing was by immunoSEQ multiplex PCR. The sample yields around 130,000 clones, about 88% seen once. The sample here was peripheral blood, taken on day 0 of AZD1222 vaccination. The receptor set was obtained from an adult in good health.

The chain joins TRBV27 to TRBJ1-5, with a weak D call TRBD1 (6 bases). Trimming pared 2 bases from V and 3 bases from J, leaving 11 bases between. There are 15 residues in the CDR3. Germline-derived CDR1 and CDR2 are MNHEY and SMNVEV (reference sequence). CDR3 bases: TGTGCCAGCAGTTTAACCAGGGGTTTCAATCAGCCCCAGCATTTT. Its protein is CASSLTRGFNQPQHF.

The chain employs TRBV7-9 and TRBJ2-3; D gene ambiguous. The CDR3 is made up of 17 amino acids. Trimming removed 2 bases from V and 0 bases from J, with 15 bases in between. Germline V lookup: CDR1 SEHNR, CDR2 FQNEAQ (reference sequence). Here the CDR3 DNA reads TGTGCCAGCAGCTTATCAAATCTCGGAGATAGCACAGATACGCAGTATTTT. Its translation is CASSLSNLGDSTDTQYF. Variable domain in full (rest from reference TRBV7-9 and TRBJ2-3): DTGVSQNPRHKITKRGQNVTFRCDPISEHNRLYWYRQTLGQGPEFLTYFQNEAQLEKSRLLSDRFSAERPKGSFSTLEIQRTEQGDSAMYLCASSLSNLGDSTDTQYFGPGTRLTVL.

Notes on this clone: The sample has other DNA sequences that encode this CDR3 too. The CDR3 DNA sequence: TGTGCCACCAGCAGAGGCAGTTCAGATACGCAGTATTTT. This encodes CATSRGSSDTQYF. The genes are TRBV15 and TRBJ2-3; unclear D gene. The CDR3 covers 13 residues. From germline, CDR1 is LNHNV and CDR2 YYDKDF (reference sequence). V lost 1 base and J 4 bases, leaving 6 bases between the germline ends.

V and J are TRBV27 and TRBJ1-4; no definite D call. This CDR3 has 14 residues. V was trimmed by 3 bases and J by 4 bases, leaving 9 bases between them. Germline V lookup: CDR1 MNHEY, CDR2 SMNVEV (reference sequence). The CDR3 nucleotides read TGTGCCAGCAGTTTTGAAGGAAATAATGAAAAACTGTTTTTT. This encodes CASSFEGNNEKLFF.

This chain joins TRBV30 and TRBJ1-6; D is unclear. CDR3 size: 11 residues. Germline V gives CDR1 GTSNPN, CDR2 SVGIG (reference sequence). V was cut by 5 bases and J by 7 bases, with 6 bases left in between. The CDR3 reads CAWGPNSPLHF. CDR3 nucleotide sequence: TGTGCCTGGGGGCCCAATTCACCCCTCCACTTT.

This chain links TRBV5-1 with TRBJ1-2; a possible D gene is TRBD1 (5 bases). Germline values: CDR1 SGHRS, CDR2 YFSETQ. The V end lost 4 bases, the J end lost 0 bases, and 10 bases lay between the germline ends. The CDR3 is 14 amino acids. The CDR3 nucleotides are TGCGCCAGCAGCATAGCCAGGGCTAACTATGGCTACACCTTC. It specifies CASSIARANYGYTF.

The chain is built from TRBV14 and TRBJ2-7; weak D call: TRBD2 (7 bases). The length of the CDR3 is 15 residues. The germline V gene encodes CDR1 SGHDN and CDR2 FVKESK. V lost 1 base and J 2 bases, leaving 12 bases between the germline ends. The CDR3 nucleotides read TGTGCCAGCAGCCAAGTGGGGGGGGGCCCCTACGAGCAGTACTTC. Its protein product is CASSQVGGGPYEQYF.

The chain has TRBV28 and TRBJ1-6; 12 bases agree with TRBD1. V trimming: 6 bases; J trimming: 10 bases; junction bases outside the gene matches: 13. The germline V gene encodes CDR1 MDHEN and CDR2 SYDVKM. The CDR3 covers 17 residues. In nucleotides, the CDR3 is TGTGCCAGCAGCCCCTTTGGGACAGGGGGCTTAAGGTCACCCCTCCACTTT. It specifies CASSPFGTGGLRSPLHF.